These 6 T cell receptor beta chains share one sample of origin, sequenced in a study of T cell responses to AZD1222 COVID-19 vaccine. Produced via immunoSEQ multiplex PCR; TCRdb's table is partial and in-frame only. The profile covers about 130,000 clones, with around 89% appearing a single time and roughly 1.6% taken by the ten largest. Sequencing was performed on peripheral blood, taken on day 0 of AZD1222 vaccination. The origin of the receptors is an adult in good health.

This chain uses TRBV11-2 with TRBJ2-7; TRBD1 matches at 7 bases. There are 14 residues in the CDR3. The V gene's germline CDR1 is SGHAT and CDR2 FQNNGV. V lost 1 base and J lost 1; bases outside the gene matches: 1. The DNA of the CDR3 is TGTGCCAGCAGCTTAGTACAGGGGTCCTACGAGCAGTACTTC. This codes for CASSLVQGSYEQYF.

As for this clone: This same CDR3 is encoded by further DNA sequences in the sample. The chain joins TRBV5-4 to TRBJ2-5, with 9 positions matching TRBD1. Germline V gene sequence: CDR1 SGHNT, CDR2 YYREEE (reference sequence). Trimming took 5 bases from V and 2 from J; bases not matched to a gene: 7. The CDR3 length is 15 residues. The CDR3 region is CASSSVGQGQETQYF. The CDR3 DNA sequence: TGTGCCAGCAGTTCTGTGGGACAGGGTCAAGAGACCCAGTACTTC.

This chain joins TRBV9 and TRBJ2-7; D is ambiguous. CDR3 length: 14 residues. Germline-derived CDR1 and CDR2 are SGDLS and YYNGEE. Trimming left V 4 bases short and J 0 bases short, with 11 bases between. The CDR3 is CASSLGPTSYEQYF. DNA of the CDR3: TGTGCCAGCAGCCTTGGGCCGACCTCCTACGAGCAGTACTTC.

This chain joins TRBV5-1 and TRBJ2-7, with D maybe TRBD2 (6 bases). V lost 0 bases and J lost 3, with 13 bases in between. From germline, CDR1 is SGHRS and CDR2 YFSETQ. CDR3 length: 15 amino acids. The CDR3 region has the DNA TGCGCCAGCAGCTTGGAGGTAGCGGATATCTACGAGCAGTACTTC. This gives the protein CASSLEVADIYEQYF.

As DNA, the CDR3 is TGTGCCAGCAGTTCCCCCGGGACTAGCGGGAGCACAGATACGCAGTATTTT. Its translation: CASSSPGTSGSTDTQYF. This chain links TRBV27 with TRBJ2-3; 12 nucleotides align to TRBD2. V dropped 4 bases and J dropped 0; count of bases not matched to a gene: 5. The CDR3 is 17 amino acids. The germline V gene has CDR1 MNHEY and CDR2 SMNVEV (reference sequence).

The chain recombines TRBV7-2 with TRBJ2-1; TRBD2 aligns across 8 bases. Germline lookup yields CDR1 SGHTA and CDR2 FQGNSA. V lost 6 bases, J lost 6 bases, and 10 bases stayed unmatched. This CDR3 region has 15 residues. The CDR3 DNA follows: TGTGCCAGCAGACCGCCGGGACTAGAAGGCAATGAGCAGTTCTTC. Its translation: CASRPPGLEGNEQFF.